This TCR beta chain was identified during a study of breast tumors, draining lymph nodes, adjacent tissues. One entry per CDR3 protein, called by TCRdb with MiXCR from the multiplex PCR reads. The table records approximately 130,000 distinct CDR3 sequences, around 21% of them present only once. Germline CDR1 and CDR2: SEHNR and FQNEAQ (reference sequence). CDR3 length: 18 residues. The V and J ends lost 5 bases and 4 bases respectively, with 23 bases between them. For this clonotype: Its target is not known. This may be a read error: a much more frequent sequence differs by one nucleotide.

Samples came from axillary lymph nodes draining the breast cancer. Study results and caveats: Tumor and nontumor repertoires were significantly more similar in luminal-like than in basal-like breast cancer. The data were judged consistent with most tumor T cells coming from lymph node and expanding in tumor. Tumors had less TCR diversity than lymph nodes, more than nontumor tissue. Data only fit, rather than demonstrated, lymph node origin of most tumor T cells.

The specimen sequenced was axillary lymph node tissue. This rearrangement joins TRBV7-9 to TRBJ2-2; D is tentatively TRBD1 or TRBD2 (5 bases each). The sequence came from a female donor with breast cancer. Some clones in this sample may be carry-over from other donors' samples. The CDR3 here is CASSPGGYGAELTGELFF. CDR3 DNA: TGTGCCAGCAGCCCTGGGGGTTACGGGGCAGAGCTCACCGGGGAGCTGTTTTTT. The full variable domain, rest sourced from reference TRBV7-9 and TRBJ2-2, is DTGVSQNPRHKITKRGQNVTFRCDPISEHNRLYWYRQTLGQGPEFLTYFQNEAQLEKSRLLSDRFSAERPKGSFSTLEIQRTEQGDSAMYLCASSPGGYGAELTGELFFGEGSRLTVL.